These 9 T cell receptor beta chains were all obtained from the same sample, sequenced in a study of regulatory T cells in long-lasting Graves disease. Regarding time point: newly diagnosed GD, antithyroid drugs for less than 3 months. Extracted RNA from PBMCs served as the source of the TCR library. Arm-PCR of CDR3 regions with iRepertoire HTBI primers generated TCR beta libraries. One entry per CDR3 protein results from TCRdb running MiXCR on the multiplex PCR reads. The data hold roughly 380,000 distinct CDR3 sequences, with over 15% observed a single time. This same sample was also taken into another study, of T cells in Graves' hyperthyroidism and ophthalmopathy.

The source material was peripheral blood mononuclear cells (PBMCs), sampled at new diagnosis, from a patient treated with antithyroid drugs. These receptors were taken from a man aged 35 to 55 with Graves disease.

This clonotype was counted ten times or more. The chain has TRBV28 and TRBJ2-3; D not resolved. Germline V lookup: CDR1 MDHEN, CDR2 SYDVKM. CDR3 length equals 13 residues. Trimming shortened V by 8 bases and J by 6 bases, and 15 bases separated the two germline ends. DNA of the CDR3: TGTGCCAGCGTCAAGGCAGGTCCGGATACGCAGTATTTT. Translation: CASVKAGPDTQYF.

This clonotype was counted at least ten times. This chain joins TRBV29-1 and TRBJ2-5; D remains unclear. The CDR3 runs to 12 residues. Germline CDR1 reads SQVTM; CDR2 reads ANQGSEA. Trimming shortened V by 3 bases and J by 2 bases, and 7 bases separated the two germline ends. CDR3 in DNA: TGCAGCGTTGACCCCTTACAAGAGACCCAGTACTTC. Amino acids: CSVDPLQETQYF.

With regard to this clonotype: A much larger clone sits a single nucleotide away, making a read error possible. This chain links TRBV29-1 with TRBJ2-4; D remains unclear. V was shortened by 8 bases and J by 13 bases, with 24 bases between the two germline ends. The germline V gene has CDR1 SQVTM and CDR2 ANQGSEA. This CDR3 region has 13 residues. The CDR3 region has the DNA TGCAGCCTAAAGACGGAAACCTACAATGAGCAGTACTTC. Its protein is CSLKTETYNEQYF.

This clonotype was recorded at least ten times. V gene TRBV6-1 combines with J gene TRBJ2-2, with TRBD1 matching 9 bases. The V gene end was trimmed by 6 bases and the J gene end by 1 base; junction bases not matched to a gene: 9. CDR3 length equals 17 residues. Germline values: CDR1 MNHNS, CDR2 SASEGT. In nucleotides, the CDR3 is TGTGCCAGCAGCTCGGACAGGGGAGGAAGGAACACCGGGGAGCTGTTTTTT. This translates into CASSSDRGGRNTGELFF.

The table lists this clonotype with many counts. The chain has TRBV11-2 and TRBJ2-5; D perhaps matches TRBD1 (7 bases). The germline V gene has CDR1 SGHAT and CDR2 FQNNGV. Trimming removed 8 bases from V and 5 bases from J, with 15 bases in between. The CDR3 consists of 13 residues. The CDR3 protein is CASSGDSSETQYF. CDR3 sequence (DNA): TGTGCCAGCTCGGGGGACAGCTCTGAGACCCAGTACTTC.

This clonotype was observed a few times. The chain employs TRBV18 and TRBJ2-5; D is perhaps TRBD1 (6 bases). Germline CDR1 KGHSH, CDR2 LQKENI. This CDR3 comprises 13 residues. Trimming cost V 2 bases and J 5 bases, with 9 bases left between them. CDR3 region: CASSPRGMETQYF. DNA for the CDR3: TGTGCCAGCTCACCAAGGGGGATGGAGACCCAGTACTTC.

The rearrangement joins TRBV4-1 to TRBJ2-4, with a tentative D call TRBD1 (7 bases). This CDR3 spans 14 amino acids. Germline CDR1 is MGHRA and CDR2 is YSYEKL. V lost 0 bases to trimming and J lost 15 bases, with 18 bases between them. The CDR3 region has the DNA TGCGCCAGCAGCCAAGATGGGGGGACAGCGTTACCGTACTTC. Translated: CASSQDGGTALPYF.

This clonotype was detected ten times or more. The V call is TRBV5-1, the J call TRBJ2-1; 10 positions agree with TRBD1. With V trimmed by 4 bases and J by 4 bases, 8 bases remained unmatched. The CDR3 runs 16 residues. Germline values: CDR1 SGHRS, CDR2 YFSETQ. CDR3 region: CASSPKGQGLYNEQFF. Written as DNA, the CDR3 is TGCGCCAGCAGCCCCAAGGGACAGGGGCTATACAATGAGCAGTTCTTC.

This clonotype was seen a few times. V is TRBV27 and J is TRBJ2-5, with D perhaps matching TRBD1 (6 bases). CDR1 MNHEY and CDR2 SMNVEV come from the germline V gene (reference sequence). This CDR3 is 14 amino acids long. Trimming took 8 bases from V and 5 from J, leaving 18 bases between them. Here the CDR3 DNA reads TGTGCCAGCGCTAGGGCAGGGGCCCGGGAGACCCAGTACTTC. Protein sequence: CASARAGARETQYF.